This TCR beta chain derives from a study of blood T cell repertoires in COVID-19. Per the original data handling: Amplification of reference gene primers provided the estimated nucleated cell counts. TCRdb's copy holds only in-frame clones and misses some; the assay was immunoSEQ multiplex PCR. D and trimming come from the DNA, and the V and J calls and clone size come from that table. This table holds roughly 100,000 clones, around 90% found once. Seattle-derived patients entered the study during active infection and were followed longitudinally. CDR1 is LGHNT, CDR2 FRNRAP, per germline. The CDR3 has 14 amino acids. V gave up 1 base and J gave up 5 bases, with 12 bases separating them.

The rearrangement links TRBV12-5 to TRBJ2-7; a weak D match, TRBD2 (6 bases). The source material was peripheral blood. The clonotype was recovered from a woman in her forties or fifties with COVID-19, enrolled during active disease. For the CDR3, the DNA is TGTGCTAGTGGTTTGGGGGAGGCCTTGCACGAGCAGTACTTC. It specifies CASGLGEALHEQYF.